This T cell receptor beta chain originates from a study of post-analysis software for immune sequencing data. Across the study: Relapsing-remitting, secondary progressive and progressive-relapsing courses of multiple sclerosis were included. The study, taken as a whole, reports: Samples from a shared batch, those prepared together, strongly co-clustered by F measure. Diversity measured as normalized Chao1 was significantly lower in multiple sclerosis patients than in controls. The study found TRBV5-6, TRBV5-1 and TRBV20-1 among four to six TRBV segments more frequent in patients than controls.

The CDR3 contains 13 residues. Trimming removed 0 bases at V and 5 bases at J, with 10 bases between. CDR1 and CDR2 (germline): DFQATT, SNEGSKA (reference sequence). TCR beta cDNA libraries had unique molecular identifiers. Input populations of about 0.85 to 11 million T cells gave rise to some 500,000 cDNA molecules. Each CDR3 protein is one row after TCRdb ran MiXCR on the PCR reads. The table records a few hundred thousand distinct CDR3 sequences, 45% of them present only once. As to this clonotype: Its antigen remains unknown.

The V gene is TRBV20-1, the J gene TRBJ2-5; D tentatively fits TRBD1 or TRBD2 (6 bases each). Specimen: blood. The receptor was isolated from a girl aged 5-17 years with multiple sclerosis. In DNA, the CDR3 is TGCAGTGCTAGAGATCAAGGGGGGGAGACCCAGTACTTC. Protein product: CSARDQGGETQYF.